This T cell receptor (beta chain) was recovered during a study of breast tumors, draining lymph nodes, adjacent tissues. TCRdb called the multiplex PCR reads again in MiXCR, with one record for every CDR3 protein. The data show 270,000 or so distinct CDR3 sequences, 30% to 35% seen once. Axillary draining lymph nodes of breast cancer patients supplied the node samples. V lost 0 bases and J 4 bases, leaving 20 bases between the germline ends. The germline V gene has CDR1 SGDLS and CDR2 YYNGEE. This CDR3 has 19 residues. There are many counts of this clonotype. The material sequenced was axillary lymph node tissue. The chain joins TRBV9 to TRBJ2-6, with D unresolved. This receptor was taken from a female donor with breast cancer. Some clones in this sample may be carry-over from other donors' samples. CDR3 sequence: CASSVDLTRISPGANVLTF. Here the CDR3 DNA reads TGTGCCAGCAGCGTAGACCTGACGAGAATTTCGCCCGGGGCCAACGTCCTGACTTTC.